This TCR beta chain came from a study of cytomegalovirus exposure and HLA in healthy donors. CDR1 SGHTA and CDR2 FQGTGA come from the germline V gene. CDR3 length equals 15 residues. V was clipped by 5 bases and J by 7 bases; unmatched bases: 9. Primers: 60 Vbeta forward and 13 Jbeta reverse. Method: immunoSEQ multiplex PCR; TCRdb's copy keeps in-frame clones and lacks some. The table has roughly 150,000 clones, about three quarters seen once. Regarding the study as a whole: The Asian-associated ancestry cluster reportedly had fewer N-insertions than the roughly 700-donor mean in a later analysis. From TCR beta sequences, most subjects' HLA-A and HLA-B alleles were reportedly predicted accurately. In an earlier analysis, about 87% or about 30%: the productive usage of most TCR beta V segments.

As regards this clone: The antigen remains unidentified.

This chain connects TRBV7-3 to TRBJ2-1; 9 positions match TRBD1. Sequencing input: PBMCs. This TCR was recovered from a male donor in good health and CMV-seronegative. CDR3 in amino acids: CASSRSGQGWNEQFF. The DNA of the CDR3 is TGTGCCAGCAGCCGCTCCGGACAGGGGTGGAATGAGCAGTTCTTC.